This T cell receptor beta chain was identified during a study of T cell responses to AZD1222 COVID-19 vaccine. Remarks on this clone: Its cognate antigen is unknown.

Some clones are missing from TCRdb's copy, which holds only in-frame ones; the method was immunoSEQ multiplex PCR. The sample consists of roughly 100,000 clones, around nine tenths of them appearing once. Study findings and constraints: Clonal diversity was possibly underestimated, and the donors were mostly white British, with more females. Nearly half of unique spike-specific TCRs reportedly avoided B.1.351 and B.1.1.7 mutated regions. Spike-specific TCRs gained breadth and depth after people received two AZD1222 doses.

The germline V gene encodes CDR1 MNHEY and CDR2 SVGAGI. The CDR3 extends over 15 amino acids. The V segment lost 5 bases and the J segment 2 bases; nucleotides outside the gene matches: 6. This TCR derives from an adult in good health. Sequencing used peripheral blood, obtained on day 0 of AZD1222 vaccination. V is TRBV6-5 and J is TRBJ1-5; 7 bases match TRBD1. The CDR3 DNA reads as TGTGCCAGCAGTCCCCAGGGGGTGGGCAATCAGCCCCAGCATTTT. This encodes CASSPQGVGNQPQHF.